A selection of T cell receptor beta chains follows, all from one sample in a study of T cells after yellow fever vaccination. Each CDR3 protein is one row after TCRdb ran MiXCR on the 5' RACE reads. Of approximately 350,000 distinct CDR3 sequences detected, approximately 10% appear once; the ten largest clones hold around 18%. The specimen comprised PBMCs, sampled on the day of the first yellow fever vaccination. All receptors derive from a man between 18 and 29 years old who received the YFV17D yellow fever vaccine. Each CDR3 is given with its conserved first and last residue. The order of the fields is clone size, J gene, V gene, D gene, CDR3 DNA, CDR3 protein. A D gene is named only where the DNA matches it firmly. Expanded clones are given a class, and other clones once, few, many or no size at all.

few TRBJ1-1 TRBV5-1 NA TGCGCCAGCAGCTTGACCGGGACACCCAACACTGAAGCTTTCTTT CASSLTGTPNTEAFF
few TRBJ2-7 TRBV20-1 NA TGCAGTGCTTTCCGGGCCGGGGAGAAGCAGTACTTC CSAFRAGEKQYF
NA TRBJ2-4 TRBV18 TRBD2 TGTGCCAGCTCACCAAGACTAGCGGGAGCCTTATCCAAAAACATTCAGTACTTC CASSPRLAGALSKNIQYF
few TRBJ1-3 TRBV7-2 NA TGTGCCAGCAGCTTAGCTGCAGTATCTGGAAACACCATATATTTT CASSLAAVSGNTIYF
NA TRBJ1-1 TRBV6-1 NA TGTGCCAGCAGTGAAGAGGGACCCCAGGAGGCTTTCTTT CASSEEGPQEAFF
few TRBJ2-3 TRBV5-4 NA TGTGCCAGCAACCGGGAAGCTGGGGATACGCAGTATTTT CASNREAGDTQYF
many TRBJ2-5 TRBV19 TRBD1 TGTGCCAGTAGTACGGGACAGGGGACAAGGGGACAAGAGACCCAGTACTTC CASSTGQGTRGQETQYF
NA TRBJ1-1 TRBV2 TRBD1 TGTGCCAGGTCCCGGGACAGGACTGAAGCTTTCTTT CARSRDRTEAFF
NA TRBJ1-5 TRBV6-2/TRBV6-3 NA TGTGCCAGCAGTTACGCGAATCAGCCCCAGCATTTT CASSYANQPQHF
NA TRBJ1-1 TRBV7-9 TRBD1 TGTGCCAGCAGCCCCACCCCCGGGACAGGATTTTTCACTGAAGCTTTCTTT CASSPTPGTGFFTEAFF
many TRBJ2-5 TRBV5-1 NA TGCGCCAGCAGCTTGTCAGGGAATCAAGAGACCCAGTACTTC CASSLSGNQETQYF
few TRBJ2-2 TRBV7-2 NA TGTGCCAGCAGCTTAGTGGGAAGGTCTGGGGAGCTGTTTTTT CASSLVGRSGELFF
few TRBJ2-1 TRBV19 NA TGTGCCAGTACCCCCCAAACGGGCAATGAGCAGTTCTTC CASTPQTGNEQFF
NA TRBJ1-2 TRBV20-1 NA TGCAGTGCCCTCCCCGCGGGGAACTATGGCTACACCTTC CSALPAGNYGYTF
few TRBJ2-2 TRBV24-1 TRBD1 TGTGCCACCAGGCCAGGGGGCGCATCGGACACCGGGGAGCTGTTTTTT CATRPGGASDTGELFF
NA TRBJ1-1 TRBV6-5 NA TGTGCCAGCAGTCCTCGACGGACAGCAAACACTGAAGCTTTCTTT CASSPRRTANTEAFF
few TRBJ2-7 TRBV4-3 TRBD2 TGCGCCAGCAGCCAAGATTGGCTAGCGGGGGATAACTACGAGCAGTACTTC CASSQDWLAGDNYEQYF
few TRBJ2-5 TRBV5-4 NA TGTGCCAGCAGCGTCGGACTAAAGGAGGAGACCCAGTACTTC CASSVGLKEETQYF
few TRBJ1-2 TRBV20-1 TRBD1 TGCAGTGCTAGAGTCCCTGAGGGGGCCTATGGCTACACCTTC CSARVPEGAYGYTF
NA TRBJ2-3 TRBV7-2 NA TGTGCCAGCAGCTTAAACGGCCGACCAGATACGCAGTATTTT CASSLNGRPDTQYF
NA TRBJ2-3 TRBV6-5 NA TGTGCCAGCAGCTATCAGCCCGCTATTACCCCGCAGTATTTT CASSYQPAITPQYF
few TRBJ2-5 TRBV9 NA TGTGCCAGCAGCGGGTCAGGGGCCCAAGAGACCCAGTACTTC CASSGSGAQETQYF
many TRBJ2-1 TRBV5-5 TRBD1 TGTGCCAGCAGCTTCGGACAGGGGGCGTACAATGAGCAGTTCTTC CASSFGQGAYNEQFF
few TRBJ2-2 TRBV5-1 NA TGCGCCAGCACATTCCACACGAACACCGGGGAGCTGTTTTTT CASTFHTNTGELFF
few TRBJ2-1 TRBV28 TRBD2 TGTGCCAGCAGGGTACTAGCGGGGAGGTACAATGAGCAGTTCTTC CASRVLAGRYNEQFF
NA TRBJ1-5 TRBV5-1 NA TGCGCCAGCAGCTTGATGGGAGGGGACAATCAGCCCCAGCATTTT CASSLMGGDNQPQHF
NA TRBJ2-5 TRBV5-1 NA TGCGCCAGCAGCTTGTCCCAGGGGTTCACAGAGACCCAGTACTTC CASSLSQGFTETQYF
NA TRBJ1-5 TRBV7-2 NA TGTGCCAGCAGCTTAGTGAATACCAATCAGCCCCAGCATTTT CASSLVNTNQPQHF